The 5 T cell receptor beta chains listed next were all sequenced from one sample in a study of blood T cell repertoires in COVID-19. Data came from immunoSEQ multiplex PCR; TCRdb stores just in-frame clones and leaves some out. The sample has some 150,000 clones, around 87% seen once. Sequencing input: peripheral blood. The receptors were sampled from a man over 45 with active COVID-19.

The gene calls are TRBV9 and TRBJ1-3; D is undetermined. Germline loops: CDR1 SGDLS, CDR2 YYNGEE. V gave up 0 bases and J gave up 4 bases, with 17 bases separating them. The CDR3 totals 17 residues. CDR3 residues: CASSVGPGEAKGNTIYF. CDR3 coding DNA: TGTGCCAGCAGCGTAGGTCCCGGAGAGGCTAAAGGAAACACCATATATTTT.

The V call is TRBV27, the J call TRBJ1-2; maybe TRBD1 (6 bases). Germline CDR1 and CDR2: MNHEY and SMNVEV (reference sequence). The CDR3 has 15 residues. The V end lost 3 bases, the J end lost 0 bases, and 11 bases lay between the germline ends. This chain's CDR3 is CASSFLDSSNYGYTF. The CDR3 DNA reads TGTGCCAGCAGTTTCTTGGACAGCTCTAACTATGGCTACACCTTC.

V usage is TRBV5-1 and J usage is TRBJ2-3; no clear D gene. CDR3 length: 14 residues. Looked up from germline, CDR1 is SGHRS and CDR2 is YFSETQ. Trimming pared 0 bases from V and 3 bases from J, leaving 8 bases between. The CDR3 spells CASSLGGITDTQYF. In DNA form, the CDR3 reads TGCGCCAGCAGCTTGGGAGGCATAACAGATACGCAGTATTTT.

V and J are TRBV5-8 and TRBJ1-5; 7 nucleotides line up with TRBD1. Germline V gene data show CDR1 as SGHTS and CDR2 as YDEGEE. The CDR3 totals 15 residues. J was trimmed by 6 bases and V by 6 bases; bases with no gene match: 12. CDR3 in DNA: TGTGCCAGCACCCGGGGAGGACAGGCTATTCAGCCCCAGCATTTT. This translates into CASTRGGQAIQPQHF.

V gene TRBV29-1 combines with J gene TRBJ2-7; D might be TRBD1 (7 bases). V was pared by 0 bases and J by 5 bases, with 20 bases between. This CDR3 is 16 amino acids long. Germline lookup yields CDR1 SQVTM and CDR2 ANQGSEA. The CDR3 region has the DNA TGCAGCGTTGAAGAGAGGAGGGTGACAGGGTACCACGAGCAGTACTTC. Translating gives CSVEERRVTGYHEQYF.